Listed here is a single TCR beta chain. Its antigen is undetermined. Samples each yielded at least 6 micrograms of total RNA. These data belong to a study of blood T cells in healthy people across ages. Findings and caveats of the study: Long-lived donors exceeded aged donors in naive CD4+ cells and diversity. Not knowing donor CMV status may have confounded expanded clonotype changes.

Sample-barcoded 5' priming and a J-beta primer mix drove a second PCR of roughly 7 to 11 cycles. Unique molecular identifiers of 12 random nucleotides labeled each cDNA. TCRdb ran MiXCR on the 5' RACE reads and lists one entry per CDR3 protein. Among about 690,000 distinct CDR3 sequences listed, approximately 40% were seen once. The sequence derives from a man of 80 years or more in good health. Sample: blood.

As DNA, the CDR3 is TGCGCCAGCAGCCATCGTACCGGCAGCTCTGGAAACACCATATATTTT. It yields the protein CASSHRTGSSGNTIYF. This rearrangement joins TRBV4-1 to TRBJ1-3; the D is unclear. V was trimmed by 3 bases and J by 0 bases, leaving 12 bases between them. Germline V gene lookup returns CDR1 MGHRA and CDR2 YSYEKL. This CDR3 spans 16 amino acids.